The clone carrying this T cell receptor beta chain has just a few counts. The target antigen is unknown. The CDR3 is 13 amino acids. V lost 4 bases to trimming and J lost 8 bases; unmatched junction nucleotides: 4. Germline V gives CDR1 SNHLY, CDR2 FYNNEI. The record originates from a study of response to subunit inactivated influenza vaccine. Study outcomes and limitations: New T cells are recruited in small numbers by each seasonal influenza vaccination, according to the authors' suggestion.

Via MiXCR, TCRdb re-called the RT-PCR reads, giving one row per CDR3 protein. The data contain about 190,000 distinct CDR3 sequences, roughly 14% of them singletons. The origin of this receptor is a man aged 45-65 years who received an inactivated influenza vaccine. The chain carries TRBV2 and TRBJ2-1, with TRBD2 identical over 8 bases. This specimen consisted of CD8+ T cells sorted from PBMCs, obtained roughly 5 days after vaccination. DNA for the CDR3: TGTGCCAGCAGTGTGCGGGGGGCCGATGAGCAGTTCTTC. It yields the protein CASSVRGADEQFF.